A single sample is the source of the 20 T cell receptor beta chains below, sequenced in a study of T cell responses to AZD1222 COVID-19 vaccine. Assay used: immunoSEQ multiplex PCR; TCRdb lists only in-frame clones, some missing. The sample includes about 110,000 clones, about nine tenths of them seen just once. This specimen was peripheral blood, taken 28 days after the second AZD1222 dose. The receptors come from an adult who received the AZD1222 COVID-19 vaccine.

The chain has TRBV18 and TRBJ2-7; TRBD1 matches 11 bases. Per germline, CDR1 KGHSH and CDR2 LQKENI. The CDR3 consists of 16 residues. Trimming removed 5 bases from V and 2 bases from J; junction bases left unmatched: 8. CDR3 nucleotide sequence: TGTGCCAGCTCAGACAGGGACAGGGGGAATCCCTACGAGCAGTACTTC. Its translation is CASSDRDRGNPYEQYF. The variable domain in full, completed from reference TRBV18 and TRBJ2-7, reads NAGVMQNPRHLVRRRGQEARLRCSPMKGHSHVYWYRQLPEEGLKFMVYLQKENIIDESGMPKERFSAEFPKEGPSILRIQQVVRGDSAAYFCASSDRDRGNPYEQYFGPGTRLTVT.

This sequence joins TRBV15 and TRBJ1-5; maybe TRBD1 (6 bases). This CDR3 region has 17 residues. In germline, CDR1 is LNHNV, CDR2 YYDKDF (reference sequence). The ends were cut back, 1 base at V and 2 bases at J, with 15 bases in the middle. CDR3 DNA: TGTGCCACCAGCAGAGCTCCTAGGGACACACGCAATCAGCCCCAGCATTTT. Translating it yields CATSRAPRDTRNQPQHF.

This chain connects TRBV12-3 or TRBV12-4 to TRBJ1-5, with D unclear. The CDR3 is made up of 13 amino acids. Trimming took off 3 bases at V and 7 bases at J, with 10 bases between the two ends. The CDR3 DNA is TGTGCCAGCAGTTTGAGCGGGCCGCAGCCCCAGCATTTT. This translates into CASSLSGPQPQHF.

V and J are TRBV7-8 and TRBJ2-6; 7 bases align to TRBD2. V lost 2 bases, J lost 0 bases, and 4 bases stayed unmatched. This CDR3 comprises 17 residues. Germline V gives CDR1 SGHVS, CDR2 FQNEAQ. CDR3 amino acids: CASSLSAGRSGANVLTF. The CDR3 DNA follows: TGTGCCAGCAGCTTATCAGCGGGACGCTCTGGGGCCAACGTCCTGACTTTC.

V and J are TRBV9 and TRBJ1-4; TRBD1 matches at 7 bases. V was clipped by 4 bases and J by 4 bases; unmatched bases: 7. This CDR3 contains 15 residues. Germline lookup yields CDR1 SGDLS and CDR2 YYNGEE. The CDR3 DNA is TGTGCCAGCAGCTCAATGACAGGGAGTAATGAAAAACTGTTTTTT. Translating gives CASSSMTGSNEKLFF.

The chain uses TRBV19 and TRBJ2-5; D not resolved. Trimming left V 6 bases short and J 5 bases short, with 10 bases between. CDR3 length: 12 residues. Germline-derived CDR1 and CDR2 are LNHDA and SQIVND (reference sequence). In DNA, the CDR3 is TGTGCCAGTAGCAGCCAGTCGGAGACCCAGTACTTC. Encoded protein: CASSSQSETQYF.

The V gene is TRBV29-1, the J gene TRBJ2-3; TRBD2 might be the D (6 bases). The CDR3 is made up of 13 amino acids. Looked up from germline, CDR1 is SQVTM and CDR2 is ANQGSEA. Trimming shortened V by 8 bases and J by 0 bases, and 12 bases separated the two germline ends. CDR3 residues: CSYSGESTDTQYF. DNA for the CDR3: TGCAGCTATAGCGGAGAAAGCACAGATACGCAGTATTTT.

The chain recombines TRBV2 with TRBJ1-1; D ambiguous. The CDR3 covers 13 residues. Trimming shortened V by 4 bases and J by 0 bases, and 6 bases separated the two germline ends. Germline V gene sequence: CDR1 SNHLY, CDR2 FYNNEI. The CDR3 is CASSGEVNTEAFF. CDR3 nucleotides: TGTGCCAGCAGTGGAGAAGTGAACACTGAAGCTTTCTTT.

The chain combines TRBV6-5 with TRBJ1-3; D possibly corresponds to TRBD1 (6 bases). CDR1 and CDR2 from the germline V gene are MNHEY and SVGAGI. CDR3 size: 15 residues. The V and J ends lost 5 bases and 2 bases respectively, with 13 bases between them. CDR3 nucleotides: TGTGCCAGCAGTAATTCGGGGGCAGCTGGAAACACCATATATTTT. Its translation: CASSNSGAAGNTIYF.

The V and J genes are TRBV2 and TRBJ2-2; possibly TRBD2 for D (5 bases). Trimming removed 4 bases from V and 3 bases from J, with 18 bases in between. Germline assignment: CDR1 SNHLY and CDR2 FYNNEI. The CDR3 consists of 17 residues. CDR3: CASSVPGRDTYTGELFF. CDR3 sequence (DNA): TGTGCCAGCAGTGTTCCAGGACGGGATACCTACACCGGGGAGCTGTTTTTT.

This chain links TRBV19 with TRBJ2-2; D not resolved. The CDR3 extends over 12 amino acids. V lost 9 bases, J lost 6 bases, and 11 bases lay in between. Germline V gene lookup returns CDR1 LNHDA and CDR2 SQIVND (reference sequence). This CDR3 is CASNLVPGELFF. CDR3 coding DNA: TGTGCCAGCAATCTAGTTCCCGGGGAGCTGTTTTTT.

V gene TRBV7-9 combines with J gene TRBJ1-3; D remains unclear. Looked up from germline, CDR1 is SEHNR and CDR2 is FQNEAQ (reference sequence). CDR3 length: 15 amino acids. The V gene lost 3 bases and the J gene lost 0 bases, with 9 bases spanning the gap. The chain's CDR3 is CASSFGKVSGNTIYF. The CDR3 DNA is TGTGCCAGCAGCTTCGGAAAGGTCTCTGGAAACACCATATATTTT.

V and J are TRBV30 and TRBJ1-1, with TRBD1 identical over 7 bases. The CDR3 runs 11 residues. Germline V lookup: CDR1 GTSNPN, CDR2 SVGIG (reference sequence). Unmatched junction bases numbered 5, after V lost 3 bases and J lost 10 bases. This CDR3 is CAWSKQGGAFF. The CDR3 DNA sequence: TGTGCCTGGAGCAAGCAGGGGGGAGCTTTCTTT.

This clone was observed once. The chain recombines TRBV28 with TRBJ2-3; weak D call: TRBD1 (5 bases). This CDR3 spans 15 amino acids. Germline V CDR1 and CDR2: MDHEN, SYDVKM. Trimming stripped 5 bases from V and 0 bases from J, with 12 bases between. The CDR3 DNA sequence: TGTGCCAGCAGTCCGTGGACAACTAGCACAGATACGCAGTATTTT. Protein sequence: CASSPWTTSTDTQYF.

The chain recombines TRBV18 with TRBJ2-7; maybe TRBD1 (6 bases). The length of the CDR3 is 14 residues. Deletions cut 3 bases from V and 0 bases from J, with 9 bases between. Germline V gene lookup returns CDR1 KGHSH and CDR2 LQKENI. CDR3 protein: CASSPTGPSYEQYF. DNA for the CDR3: TGTGCCAGCTCACCCACAGGGCCCTCCTACGAGCAGTACTTC.

V gene TRBV7-2 combines with J gene TRBJ2-5; D might be TRBD2 (6 bases). The CDR3 length is 15 residues. Germline-derived CDR1 and CDR2 are SGHTA and FQGNSA. V was clipped by 2 bases and J by 5 bases, with 15 bases between them. The CDR3 nucleotides read TGTGCCAGCAGCTTACCAGCGGGCCTAATTGAGACCCAGTACTTC. Amino acid sequence: CASSLPAGLIETQYF. Filled out from reference TRBV7-2 and TRBJ2-5, the complete variable domain reads GAGVSQSPSNKVTEKGKDVELRCDPISGHTALYWYRQSLGQGLEFLIYFQGNSAPDKSGLPSDRFSAERTGGSVSTLTIQRTQQEDSAVYLCASSLPAGLIETQYFGPGTRLLVL.

The J gene is TRBJ1-5, the V gene TRBV4-3; D gene unclear. Germline CDR1 reads LGHNA; CDR2 reads YSLEER. The germline V and J ends were trimmed by 0 bases and 4 bases, with 10 bases remaining between them. The CDR3 has 15 residues. CDR3 loop: CASSQEIHPNQPQHF. The DNA for the CDR3 is TGCGCCAGCAGCCAAGAAATACACCCGAATCAGCCCCAGCATTTT.

The chain recombines TRBV30 with TRBJ1-6; no clear D. The CDR3 is made up of 14 amino acids. In germline, CDR1 is GTSNPN, CDR2 SVGIG (reference sequence). The V and J ends lost 8 bases and 8 bases respectively, with 19 bases between them. The CDR3 nucleotides read TGTGCCACCCAGACGGGTGGTTTTGATTCACCCCTCCACTTT. Translated, it gives CATQTGGFDSPLHF. Complete variable domain (other parts from reference TRBV30 and TRBJ1-6): SQTIHQWPATLVQPVGSPLSLECTVEGTSNPNLYWYRQAAGRGLQLLFYSVGIGQISSEVPQNLSASRPQDRQFILSSKKLLLSDSGFYLCATQTGGFDSPLHFGNGTRLTVT.

The chain carries TRBV10-3 and TRBJ1-1; a possible D gene is TRBD1 (5 bases). V was shortened by 2 bases and J by 1 base, with 5 bases between the two germline ends. Germline V CDR1 and CDR2: ENHRY, SYGVKD. This CDR3 contains 13 residues. The chain's CDR3 is CAISEDRNTEAFF. Here the CDR3 DNA reads TGTGCCATCAGTGAGGACAGGAACACTGAAGCTTTCTTT.

V usage is TRBV5-1 and J usage is TRBJ2-7; 10 bases fit TRBD2. J lost 3 bases, V lost 1 base, and 4 bases had no gene match. CDR1 is SGHRS, CDR2 YFSETQ, per germline. The CDR3 sequence is 15 residues long. The DNA for the CDR3 is TGCGCCAGCAGCTTGAATAGCGGGGGGATCTACGAGCAGTACTTC. Its translation: CASSLNSGGIYEQYF.